A single sample gave rise to the 3 T cell receptor beta chains below, sequenced in a study of blood T cell repertoires in COVID-19. Here immunoSEQ multiplex PCR was the method, and the copy in TCRdb shows in-frame clones only, minus some. The sample lists tens of thousands of clones, around 79% occurring once. Sequencing was carried out using peripheral blood. The receptors derive from a human donor in a cohort sampled during active COVID-19.

The chain links TRBV7-8 to TRBJ2-5; TRBD1 matches 7 bases. Germline CDR1 reads SGHVS; CDR2 reads FQNEAQ. Trimming took 3 bases from V and 5 from J; bases not matched to a gene: 9. The CDR3 is made up of 15 amino acids. CDR3 nucleotide sequence: TGTGCCAGCAGCTTCACCGGGACAGCTGGGGAGACCCAGTACTTC. Its protein product is CASSFTGTAGETQYF.

In this sample, this clone turned up a few times. The V gene is TRBV30, the J gene TRBJ1-1; D remains unclear. V shed 0 bases and J shed 5 bases, with 10 bases lying between them. The CDR3 has 13 residues. The germline CDR1 and CDR2 sequences are GTSNPN and SVGIG (reference sequence). DNA for the CDR3: TGTGCCTGGAGTGTACTCGGGTGGACTGAAGCTTTCTTT. It codes for CAWSVLGWTEAFF.

By share, this clone ranks as large. The chain couples TRBV27 to TRBJ2-7; possibly TRBD2 for D (6 bases). V shed 6 bases and J shed 2 bases, with 11 bases lying between them. Germline-derived CDR1 and CDR2 are MNHEY and SMNVEV (reference sequence). This CDR3 has 13 amino acids. DNA of the CDR3: TGTGCCAGCAGCCTAACTAGCACCTACGAGCAGTACTTC. As protein: CASSLTSTYEQYF.